This entry concerns a single T cell receptor beta chain. This sample's TCRbeta library carried unique molecular identifier barcodes. Each CDR3 protein is one row after TCRdb ran MiXCR on the PCR reads. Altogether about 400,000 distinct CDR3 sequences are present, about an eighth being singletons, with the ten largest covering approximately 4.2%. The sample belongs to a study of T-cell reconstitution after alpha-beta-depleted transplantation in children. The source material was PBMCs, sampled from the stem cell graft. The source of this sequence is a human donor who donated a stem cell graft to a child with Fanconi anemia.

Here the CDR3 DNA reads TGTGCCAGCAGTGATAAACAGGAAGGGGAAGAGACCCAGTACTTC. Translation: CASSDKQEGEETQYF. The J gene is TRBJ2-5, the V gene TRBV25-1; the D gene is possibly TRBD1 (5 bases). Germline CDR1 reads MGHDK; CDR2 reads SYGVNS. The CDR3 totals 15 residues. The V end lost 3 bases, the J end lost 3 bases, and 14 bases lay between the germline ends. Full variable domain (missing parts from reference TRBV25-1 and TRBJ2-5): EADIYQTPRYLVIGTGKKITLECSQTMGHDKMYWYQQDPGMELHLIHYSYGVNSTEKGDLSSESTVSRIRTEHFPLTLESARPSHTSQYLCASSDKQEGEETQYFGPGTRLLVL.